This T cell receptor beta chain was captured in a study of T-cell memory formation after mild COVID-19. At the level of the study: Largely, the TCR clusters proved donor specific. General study points: Some clones that responded turned up in pre-infection memory, which suggests that cross-reactive memory joined in. Later expanders leaned CD4+, whereas day 15 to 85 contracting clones were balanced CD4/CD8.

In germline, CDR1 is SGHTA, CDR2 FQGTGA. The CDR3 contains 17 residues. V was clipped by 1 base and J by 4 bases, with 17 bases between them. TCRdb fed the 5' RACE reads into MiXCR, producing one record per CDR3 protein. The sample yields almost 550,000 distinct CDR3 sequences, about 20% seen once. For this clonotype: The target antigen is unknown.

This TCR came from an adult woman who had mild COVID-19 (a few samples of this study predate the infection). Cell type and time point are not known. This chain joins TRBV7-3 and TRBJ2-1; D perhaps matches TRBD2 (6 bases). The sample taken for sequencing was PBMCs or a T cell subset sorted from them (not recorded which). The DNA of the CDR3 is TGTGCCAGCAGCTTAAAGCCCGGAAGCGGGTCATACAATGAGCAGTTCTTC. Its translation: CASSLKPGSGSYNEQFF. Supplemented by reference TRBV7-3 and TRBJ2-1, the full variable domain reads GAGVSQTPSNKVTEKGKYVELRCDPISGHTALYWYRQSLGQGPEFLIYFQGTGAADDSGLPNDRFFAVRPEGSVSTLKIQRTERGDSAVYLCASSLKPGSGSYNEQFFGPGTRLTVL.